The 8 T cell receptor beta chains in this list originate from one sample, sequenced in a study of cytomegalovirus exposure and HLA in healthy donors. Use of 60 Vbeta and 13 Jbeta primers characterized the PCR. Some clones are missing from TCRdb's copy, which holds only in-frame ones; the method was immunoSEQ multiplex PCR. The data hold fewer than 150,000 clones, with 55% to 80% observed a single time. The material sequenced was PBMCs. The receptors here all came from a human donor in good health.

The rearrangement uses TRBV23-1 and TRBJ1-1, with D perhaps TRBD1 (6 bases). TRBV23-1 is an open reading frame, and its role is uncertain. V lost 2 bases to trimming and J lost 1 base, with 14 bases between them. The CDR3 spans 16 residues. DNA for the CDR3: TGCGCCAGCAGTCAAAGCAGGGGAGGGCAGAACACTGAAGCTTTCTTT. It translates to CASSQSRGGQNTEAFF.

This clone was observed a few times. This chain connects TRBV5-1 to TRBJ1-5, with 7 positions matching TRBD1. This CDR3 comprises 14 residues. In germline, CDR1 is SGHRS, CDR2 YFSETQ. Trimming took 3 bases from V and 5 from J; bases not matched to a gene: 5. The CDR3 reads CASSSGQADQPQHF. CDR3 DNA sequence: TGCGCCAGCAGCTCCGGACAGGCAGATCAGCCCCAGCATTTT.

The chain is built from TRBV7-3 and TRBJ1-1, with TRBD1 as a possible D gene (5 bases). The germline V gene encodes CDR1 SGHTA and CDR2 FQGTGA. The V end was cut by 3 bases, the J end by 2 bases, with 7 bases between. The CDR3 sequence is 13 residues long. For the CDR3, the DNA is TGTGCCAGCAGCTTCGACAGTAACACTGAAGCTTTCTTT. Protein product: CASSFDSNTEAFF.

This clone was picked up a small number of times. CDR3 sequence reads: CASSQESGSGANVLTF. The CDR3 DNA reads as TGCGCCAGCAGCCAAGAATCGGGCTCTGGGGCCAACGTCCTGACTTTC. The chain is built from TRBV4-1 and TRBJ2-6; D unresolved. V dropped 0 bases and J dropped 0 bases, with 6 bases sitting between them. Looked up from germline, CDR1 is MGHRA and CDR2 is YSYEKL. The CDR3 extends over 16 amino acids.

This clone has only a few counts. The genes are TRBV6-1 and TRBJ1-2, with a possible D match to TRBD1 (5 bases). Germline CDR1 MNHNS, CDR2 SASEGT. V lost 1 base to trimming and J lost 4 bases, with 7 bases between them. The CDR3 is 13 residues long. CDR3 nucleotides: TGTGCCAGCAGTGAAGGACAGACCTATGGCTACACCTTC. Its protein product is CASSEGQTYGYTF.

The chain recombines TRBV5-4 with TRBJ2-2, with D perhaps TRBD2 (7 bases). Between the trimmed V and J ends, which lost 0 bases and 5 bases, there was a span of 14 bases. This CDR3 contains 16 residues. CDR1 is SGHNT and CDR2 is YYREEE in the germline V gene (reference sequence). CDR3 nucleotides: TGTGCCAGCAGCTTGGCCTTGGGAGGGGGGACCGGGGAGCTGTTTTTT. Protein product: CASSLALGGGTGELFF.

V gene TRBV14 combines with J gene TRBJ2-4, with D hard to call. CDR3 length: 15 amino acids. V lost 1 base to trimming and J lost 9 bases, with 16 bases between them. Germline V gives CDR1 SGHDN, CDR2 FVKESK. This CDR3 reads CASSQGFGVESIQYF. CDR3 DNA: TGTGCCAGCAGCCAAGGTTTTGGAGTAGAAAGCATTCAGTACTTC.

This clone occurred once. The rearrangement links TRBV5-5 to TRBJ1-4, with D perhaps TRBD1 (5 bases). V gave up 6 bases and J gave up 6 bases, with 12 bases separating them. The germline V gene has CDR1 SGHKS and CDR2 YYEKEE (reference sequence). The CDR3 has 13 residues. The CDR3 nucleotides are TGTGCCAGCATTTCAGGGCCCGATGAAAAACTGTTTTTT. It is translated as CASISGPDEKLFF.